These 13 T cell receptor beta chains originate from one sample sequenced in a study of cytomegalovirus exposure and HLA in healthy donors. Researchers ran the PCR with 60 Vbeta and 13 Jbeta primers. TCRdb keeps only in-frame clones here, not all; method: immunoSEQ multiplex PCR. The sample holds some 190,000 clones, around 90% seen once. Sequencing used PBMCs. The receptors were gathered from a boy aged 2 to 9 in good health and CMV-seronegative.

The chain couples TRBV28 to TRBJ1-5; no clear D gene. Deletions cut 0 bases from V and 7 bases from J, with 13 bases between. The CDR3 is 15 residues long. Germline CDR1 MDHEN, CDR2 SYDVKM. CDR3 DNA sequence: TGTGCCAGCAGTTTATGGGCAGGTCTGGCACAGCCCCAGCATTTT. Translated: CASSLWAGLAQPQHF.

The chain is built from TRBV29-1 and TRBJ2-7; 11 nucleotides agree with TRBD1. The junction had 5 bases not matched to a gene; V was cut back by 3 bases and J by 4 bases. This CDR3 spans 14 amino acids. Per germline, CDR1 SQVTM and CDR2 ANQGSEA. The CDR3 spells CSVEGGQGGYEQYF. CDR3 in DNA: TGCAGCGTTGAGGGGGGACAGGGGGGGTACGAGCAGTACTTC.

As DNA, the CDR3 is TGCAGCGTTAAGGGCGGATCTAGCGGGGGCTACGAGCAGTACTTC. Its translation: CSVKGGSSGGYEQYF. The chain links TRBV29-1 to TRBJ2-7, with 10 bases aligning to TRBD2. V shed 5 bases and J 3 bases; nucleotides not matched to a gene: 10. Germline CDR1 reads SQVTM; CDR2 reads ANQGSEA. The CDR3 is 15 residues long.

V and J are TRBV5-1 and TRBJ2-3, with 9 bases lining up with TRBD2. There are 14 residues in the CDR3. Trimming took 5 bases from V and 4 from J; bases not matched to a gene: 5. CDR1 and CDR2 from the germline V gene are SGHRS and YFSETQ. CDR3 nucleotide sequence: TGCGCCAGCAGTGGCGGGGGGGCGTCAGATACGCAGTATTTT. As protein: CASSGGGASDTQYF.

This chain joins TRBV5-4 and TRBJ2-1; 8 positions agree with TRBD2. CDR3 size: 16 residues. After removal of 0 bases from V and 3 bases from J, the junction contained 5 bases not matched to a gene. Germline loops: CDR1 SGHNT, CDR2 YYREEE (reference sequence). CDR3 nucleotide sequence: TGTGCCAGCAGCTTGGCTCGGGCGGGAGGCTACAATGAGCAGTTCTTC. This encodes CASSLARAGGYNEQFF.

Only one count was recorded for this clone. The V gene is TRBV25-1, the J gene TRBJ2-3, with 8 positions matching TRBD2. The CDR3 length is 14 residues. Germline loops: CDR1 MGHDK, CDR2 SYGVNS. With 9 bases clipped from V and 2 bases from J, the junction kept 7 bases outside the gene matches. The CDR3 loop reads CASGSRGVTDTQYF. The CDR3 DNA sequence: TGTGCCAGTGGCTCGCGGGGGGTCACAGATACGCAGTATTTT.

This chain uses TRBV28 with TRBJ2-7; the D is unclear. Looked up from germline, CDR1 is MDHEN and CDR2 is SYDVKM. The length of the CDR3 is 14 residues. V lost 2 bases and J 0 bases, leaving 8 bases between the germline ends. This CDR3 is CASSLTGYSYEQYF. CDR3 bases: TGTGCCAGCAGTTTAACGGGTTACTCCTACGAGCAGTACTTC.

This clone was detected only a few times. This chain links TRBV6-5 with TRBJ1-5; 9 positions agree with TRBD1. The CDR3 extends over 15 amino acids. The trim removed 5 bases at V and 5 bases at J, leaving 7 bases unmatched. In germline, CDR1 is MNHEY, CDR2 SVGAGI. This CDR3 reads CASSGQGFTDQPQHF. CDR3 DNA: TGTGCCAGCAGTGGACAGGGGTTCACGGATCAGCCCCAGCATTTT.

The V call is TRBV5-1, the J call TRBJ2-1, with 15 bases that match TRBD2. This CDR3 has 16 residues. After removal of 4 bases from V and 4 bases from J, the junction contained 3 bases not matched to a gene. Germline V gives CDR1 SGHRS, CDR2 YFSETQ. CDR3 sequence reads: CASSPGLAGGYNEQFF. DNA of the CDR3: TGCGCCAGCAGCCCCGGACTAGCGGGGGGGTACAATGAGCAGTTCTTC.

CDR3 sequence (DNA): TGTGCCAGCAGTACCTATGGCGGGAGGAGGGGCGTTGAGCAGTTCTTC. It codes for CASSTYGGRRGVEQFF. The J gene is TRBJ2-1, the V gene TRBV27; 8 bases match TRBD2. Germline CDR1 MNHEY, CDR2 SMNVEV (reference sequence). J gave up 9 bases and V 5 bases, and 15 bases lay outside the gene matches. CDR3 size: 16 residues.

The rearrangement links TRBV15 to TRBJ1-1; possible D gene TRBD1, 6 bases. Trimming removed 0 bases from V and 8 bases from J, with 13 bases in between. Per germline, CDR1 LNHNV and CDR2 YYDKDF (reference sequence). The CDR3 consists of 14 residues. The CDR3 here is CATSREIPDSEAFF. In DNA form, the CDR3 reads TGTGCCACCAGCAGAGAAATTCCGGACAGCGAAGCTTTCTTT.

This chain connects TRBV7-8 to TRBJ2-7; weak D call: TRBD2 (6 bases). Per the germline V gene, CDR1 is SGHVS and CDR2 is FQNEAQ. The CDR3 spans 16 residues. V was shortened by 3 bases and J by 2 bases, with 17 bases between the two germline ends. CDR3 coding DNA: TGTGCCAGCAGCTTCGGTGCTGTGGGACTTCCCTACGAGCAGTACTTC. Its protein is CASSFGAVGLPYEQYF. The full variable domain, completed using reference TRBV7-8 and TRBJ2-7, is GAGVSQSPRYKVAKRGQDVALRCDPISGHVSLFWYQQALGQGPEFLTYFQNEAQLDKSGLPSDRFFAERPEGSVSTLKIQRTQQEDSAVYLCASSFGAVGLPYEQYFGPGTRLTVT.

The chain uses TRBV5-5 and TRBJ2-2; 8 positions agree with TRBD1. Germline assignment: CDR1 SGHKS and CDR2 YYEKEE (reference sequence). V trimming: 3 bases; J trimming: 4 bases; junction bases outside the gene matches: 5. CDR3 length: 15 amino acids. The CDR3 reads CASSSTGGFTGELFF. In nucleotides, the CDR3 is TGTGCCAGCAGCTCCACAGGGGGATTCACCGGGGAGCTGTTTTTT.